These 27 T cell receptor beta chains were sequenced from one sample in a study of cytomegalovirus exposure and HLA in healthy donors. The PCR ran on 60 Vbeta and 13 Jbeta primers. TCRdb's table, derived via immunoSEQ multiplex PCR, lists solely in-frame clones and lacks some. The sample lists about 180,000 clones; 84% were seen once. Material for sequencing was PBMCs. These receptors came from a boy aged 2 to 10 in good health and CMV-seronegative.

The gene calls are TRBV28 and TRBJ1-2, with unresolved D. There are 13 residues in the CDR3. Trimming took 2 bases from V and 4 from J, leaving 8 bases between them. Germline V CDR1 and CDR2: MDHEN, SYDVKM. In DNA form, the CDR3 reads TGTGCCAGCAGTTTAATACAGATCTATGGCTACACCTTC. Translated, it gives CASSLIQIYGYTF.

The rearrangement uses TRBV27 and TRBJ2-1, with D tentatively TRBD2 (6 bases). The CDR3 extends over 17 amino acids. Germline CDR1 reads MNHEY; CDR2 reads SMNVEV (reference sequence). V was trimmed by 5 bases and J by 7 bases, leaving 24 bases between them. This CDR3 reads CASSLGIWREIRNEQFF. The CDR3 region has the DNA TGTGCCAGCAGTCTTGGAATCTGGCGGGAAATCAGGAATGAGCAGTTCTTC.

CDR3 sequence (DNA): TGTGCCAGCAGTTCTCTGGCCGGGACTCCTACCTACGAGCAGTACTTC. Translating it yields CASSSLAGTPTYEQYF. The J gene is TRBJ2-7, the V gene TRBV7-6; possible D gene TRBD2, 6 bases. The ends were cut back, 6 bases at V and 2 bases at J, with 20 bases in the middle. Germline V CDR1 and CDR2: SGHVS, FNYEAQ. The CDR3 length is 16 residues.

This clone was picked up one time. V is TRBV19 and J is TRBJ2-3, with 10 bases fitting TRBD2. This CDR3 comprises 15 residues. Germline V lookup: CDR1 LNHDA, CDR2 SQIVND (reference sequence). Trimming took 7 bases from V and 1 from J; bases not matched to a gene: 5. The CDR3 reads CASNPLAGGTDTQYF. CDR3 coding DNA: TGTGCCAGTAACCCTCTAGCGGGAGGCACAGATACGCAGTATTTT.

The gene calls are TRBV5-1 and TRBJ2-3; 11 nucleotides line up with TRBD2. Germline CDR1 SGHRS, CDR2 YFSETQ. Unmatched junction bases numbered 2, after V lost 3 bases and J lost 5 bases. CDR3 length equals 14 residues. The CDR3 region has the DNA TGCGCCAGCAGCTGGGGGACTAGCGGAGATACGCAGTATTTT. Protein: CASSWGTSGDTQYF. The full variable domain, with the rest looked up from reference TRBV5-1 and TRBJ2-3, is KAGVTQTPRYLIKTRGQQVTLSCSPISGHRSVSWYQQTPGQGLQFLFEYFSETQRNKGNFPGRFSGRQFSNSRSEMNVSTLELGDSALYLCASSWGTSGDTQYFGPGTRLTVL.

CDR3 DNA: TGCAGCGTTGAAGGGACTAGCGGGAGGGCGTACGGCACAGATACGCAGTATTTT. Residues: CSVEGTSGRAYGTDTQYF. This chain uses TRBV29-1 with TRBJ2-3; 15 bases line up with TRBD2. There are 18 residues in the CDR3. Germline V CDR1 and CDR2: SQVTM, ANQGSEA. The junction had 6 bases not matched to a gene; V was cut back by 1 base and J by 1 base.

This chain connects TRBV14 to TRBJ1-4, with 11 bases identical to TRBD1. V shed 8 bases, J shed 10 bases, and the junction held 6 bases outside the gene matches. CDR3 size: 13 residues. Germline V gene data show CDR1 as SGHDN and CDR2 as FVKESK. The CDR3: CASEPGTGGKLFF. CDR3 in DNA: TGTGCCAGCGAACCCGGGACAGGGGGAAAACTGTTTTTT.

The rearrangement links TRBV27 to TRBJ2-7; 8 bases align to TRBD1. The ends lost 5 bases at V and 0 bases at J; junction bases unmatched: 12. The germline V gene encodes CDR1 MNHEY and CDR2 SMNVEV (reference sequence). CDR3 length: 17 residues. In DNA, the CDR3 is TGTGCCAGCAGTCTTCCGTCCGTTGGACAGGGCTCCTACGAGCAGTACTTC. This codes for CASSLPSVGQGSYEQYF.

The chain recombines TRBV18 with TRBJ1-1; 7 positions match TRBD1. The CDR3 length is 15 residues. Germline V CDR1 and CDR2: KGHSH, LQKENI. The J segment lost 1 base and the V segment lost 2 bases, leaving 4 bases of the junction unmatched. CDR3 protein: CASSPRTGANTEAFF. The CDR3 DNA reads TGTGCCAGCTCACCAAGGACAGGAGCGAACACTGAAGCTTTCTTT.

This chain links TRBV7-9 with TRBJ2-7; D is uncertain. This CDR3 comprises 12 residues. Trimming shortened V by 1 base and J by 4 bases, and 5 bases separated the two germline ends. Per germline, CDR1 SEHNR and CDR2 FQNEAQ (reference sequence). The CDR3 nucleotides are TGTGCCAGCAGCTTAGTTCCGTACGAGCAGTACTTC. It codes for CASSLVPYEQYF.

J is TRBJ2-5 and V is TRBV29-1; the match to TRBD1 covers 7 bases. The assigned J gene may be wrong: the sequence end matches TRBJ2-7 better. CDR3 length equals 15 residues. The germline gives CDR1 SQVTM, CDR2 ANQGSEA. DNA for the CDR3: TGCAGCGTTGTATTTAGGGGGACAGTACTCTACGAGCAGTACTTC. Translating it yields CSVVFRGTVLYEQYF.

The chain has TRBV6-1 and TRBJ2-5; 9 bases fit TRBD2. The CDR3 is 14 residues long. V dropped 5 bases and J dropped 4; count of bases not matched to a gene: 5. Germline V gene sequence: CDR1 MNHNS, CDR2 SASEGT. The CDR3 DNA follows: TGTGCCAGCAGTATTAGCGGGAGAGGAGAGACCCAGTACTTC. It translates to CASSISGRGETQYF.

This clone was seen a handful of times. This rearrangement joins TRBV19 to TRBJ2-1; D gene uncertain. Germline V CDR1 and CDR2: LNHDA, SQIVND (reference sequence). The CDR3 extends over 14 amino acids. V was trimmed by 6 bases and J by 5 bases, leaving 14 bases between them. This chain's CDR3 is CASRPWATDNEQFF. The CDR3 nucleotides are TGTGCCAGTAGGCCCTGGGCAACAGACAATGAGCAGTTCTTC.

This rearrangement joins TRBV5-8 to TRBJ1-3; the D gene is possibly TRBD1 (6 bases). Germline-derived CDR1 and CDR2 are SGHTS and YDEGEE. This CDR3 is built from 14 residues. V lost 4 bases, J lost 2 bases, and 10 bases lay in between. The CDR3 coding sequence is TGTGCCAGCAGCGCCTACAGGGCTGGAAACACCATATATTTT. Its protein is CASSAYRAGNTIYF.

This clone was counted a single time. The sample holds other DNA sequences that translate to the same CDR3. V and J are TRBV30 and TRBJ2-1, with 10 bases lining up with TRBD2. This CDR3 has 17 residues. V gave up 0 bases and J gave up 4 bases; unmatched junction bases: 9. Germline V gene data show CDR1 as GTSNPN and CDR2 as SVGIG (reference sequence). The DNA of the CDR3 is TGTGCCTGGAGTGTAGGGCCTAGCGGGAGCACGTACAATGAGCAGTTCTTC. It translates to CAWSVGPSGSTYNEQFF.

The chain couples TRBV6-1 to TRBJ1-4, with TRBD1 identical over 10 bases. The ends lost 0 bases at V and 8 bases at J; junction bases unmatched: 6. The V gene's germline CDR1 is MNHNS and CDR2 SASEGT. CDR3 length: 16 residues. The CDR3 nucleotides are TGTGCCAGCAGTGAAGCGCTGGGACAGGGGCAGGAAAAACTGTTTTTT. It translates to CASSEALGQGQEKLFF.

CDR3 nucleotides: TGTGCCAGTAGTATGGGGACAGTCCCCTCCTACGAGCAGTACTTC. This codes for CASSMGTVPSYEQYF. The J gene is TRBJ2-7, the V gene TRBV19; 7 bases line up with TRBD1. The CDR3 contains 15 residues. Germline CDR1 reads LNHDA; CDR2 reads SQIVND (reference sequence). The ends lost 3 bases at V and 0 bases at J; junction bases unmatched: 5.

This clone appeared a few times. The genes are TRBV2 and TRBJ1-1; D gene uncertain. The CDR3 consists of 11 residues. Trimming took 6 bases from V and 8 from J, leaving 10 bases between them. Germline V gene lookup returns CDR1 SNHLY and CDR2 FYNNEI. The CDR3 spells CASRDGEEAFF. The DNA of the CDR3 is TGTGCCAGCAGAGACGGGGAGGAAGCTTTCTTT.

This clone occurred once. The CDR3 protein is CASSSQGANQPQHF. In DNA form, the CDR3 reads TGTGCCAGCAGTTCACAGGGTGCCAATCAGCCCCAGCATTTT. This rearrangement joins TRBV2 to TRBJ1-5, with D perhaps TRBD1 (6 bases). Between the trimmed V and J ends, which lost 5 bases and 3 bases, there was a span of 11 bases. Germline CDR1 reads SNHLY; CDR2 reads FYNNEI. There are 14 residues in the CDR3.

This chain joins TRBV28 and TRBJ1-2; no firm D call. CDR1 is MDHEN, CDR2 SYDVKM, per germline. This CDR3 has 13 amino acids. Trimming removed 7 bases from V and 5 bases from J, with 14 bases in between. The CDR3 reads CASTGTWYYGYTF. CDR3 DNA: TGTGCCAGCACGGGAACATGGTATTATGGCTACACCTTC.

With regard to this clone: At one end, the junction sequence differs from germline, possibly due to a read error. The gene calls are TRBV7-7 and TRBJ2-1; D is possibly TRBD1 (5 bases). The CDR3 length is 14 residues. The V gene's germline CDR1 is SSHAT and CDR2 FNYEAQ (reference sequence). In nucleotides, the CDR3 is TGTGCTAGCAGCTTAGATACAGGATACAATGAGCAGTTCTTC. It specifies CASSLDTGYNEQFF.

This chain joins TRBV10-2 and TRBJ2-7, with 7 positions matching TRBD1. The J segment lost 0 bases and the V segment lost 8 bases, leaving 7 bases of the junction unmatched. Germline V gives CDR1 WSHSY, CDR2 SAAADI. The CDR3 consists of 14 residues. The CDR3 spells CASLGQVSSYEQYF. CDR3 nucleotides: TGCGCCAGCCTCGGACAGGTTAGCTCCTACGAGCAGTACTTC.

The chain couples TRBV6-5 to TRBJ2-7; TRBD1 might be the D (6 bases). Germline CDR1 reads MNHEY; CDR2 reads SVGAGI. V was pared by 0 bases and J by 5 bases, with 17 bases between. This CDR3 is 16 amino acids long. In nucleotides, the CDR3 is TGTGCCAGCAGTTACTCGAGGGGTCAGGGGAATGACGAGCAGTACTTC. Its protein product is CASSYSRGQGNDEQYF.

J is TRBJ1-5 and V is TRBV28, with a weak D call TRBD1 (6 bases). The CDR3 consists of 15 residues. V was cut by 2 bases and J by 3 bases, with 11 bases left in between. Germline CDR1 reads MDHEN; CDR2 reads SYDVKM. CDR3: CASSLGQGLNQPQHF. The CDR3 nucleotides are TGTGCCAGCAGTTTAGGCCAGGGGCTCAATCAGCCCCAGCATTTT.

The CDR3 reads CASSSGTGMYGYTF. The CDR3 nucleotides read TGTGCCAGCAGCTCCGGGACAGGGATGTATGGCTACACCTTC. This chain joins TRBV28 and TRBJ1-2, with 9 bases matching TRBD1. The V gene's germline CDR1 is MDHEN and CDR2 SYDVKM. V lost 6 bases to trimming and J lost 5 bases; unmatched junction nucleotides: 7. This CDR3 comprises 14 residues.

The genes are TRBV4-1 and TRBJ2-5; TRBD2 is a possible D gene (6 bases). V gave up 0 bases and J gave up 10 bases, with 9 bases separating them. The CDR3 is 12 amino acids. CDR1 is MGHRA and CDR2 is YSYEKL in the germline V gene. The CDR3 sequence: CASSQDLAIQYF. DNA for the CDR3: TGCGCCAGCAGCCAAGATCTAGCGATCCAGTACTTC.

This clone appeared a single time. The genes are TRBV28 and TRBJ2-1; 11 nucleotides agree with TRBD2. With V trimmed by 3 bases and J by 7 bases, 8 bases remained unmatched. This CDR3 has 16 amino acids. CDR1 and CDR2 (germline): MDHEN, SYDVKM. CDR3 sequence: CASSFYASGRRNEQFF. In DNA, the CDR3 is TGTGCCAGCAGTTTCTACGCTAGCGGGAGGAGAAATGAGCAGTTCTTC.